This passage covers 24 T cell receptor beta chains from one sample sequenced in a study of CD8 T cells in Susac syndrome. The authors reverse transcribed about 0.5 to 1 ug RNA with random hexamers. One entry per CDR3 protein, called by TCRdb with MiXCR from the immunoSEQ multiplex PCR reads. Among approximately 100,000 distinct CDR3 sequences listed, about nine tenths were seen once. Sequencing input: CD4+ T cells from PBMCs. The receptors stem from a human donor in good health.

The chain joins TRBV3-1 to TRBJ1-5; 10 nucleotides line up with TRBD1. Germline lookup yields CDR1 LGHDT and CDR2 YNNKEL (reference sequence). CDR3 length equals 20 residues. Losses at the gene ends were 1 base for V and 0 bases for J; bases not matched to a gene: 12. The CDR3 loop reads CASSQGEPGQGLDSNQPQHF. CDR3 DNA sequence: TGTGCCAGCAGCCAAGGGGAACCGGGACAGGGGCTCGATAGCAATCAGCCCCAGCATTTT.

The chain employs TRBV12-5 and TRBJ1-1, with a possible D match to TRBD1 (6 bases). Germline CDR1 reads LGHNT; CDR2 reads FRNRAP. The CDR3 contains 15 residues. V was cut by 7 bases and J by 0 bases, with 15 bases left in between. The DNA of the CDR3 is TGTGCTAGTGCCGGGGGGACATCGGTGAACACTGAAGCTTTCTTT. Translation: CASAGGTSVNTEAFF.

This clonotype was counted once. In DNA, the CDR3 is TGTGCCAGCAGCCTCCTTAGCGGGAGTAGCGATGAGCAGTTCTTC. Its translation is CASSLLSGSSDEQFF. V usage is TRBV7-9 and J usage is TRBJ2-1; 9 nucleotides line up with TRBD2. Germline loops: CDR1 SEHNR, CDR2 FQNEAQ (reference sequence). V lost 5 bases to trimming and J lost 8 bases; unmatched junction nucleotides: 10. The CDR3 contains 15 residues.

The chain combines TRBV5-1 with TRBJ2-2, with a tentative D call TRBD1 (6 bases). The ends were cut back, 7 bases at V and 9 bases at J, with 19 bases in the middle. Germline CDR1 and CDR2: SGHRS and YFSETQ. There are 14 residues in the CDR3. The CDR3 nucleotides are TGCGCCAGCTCTTCGGGACACCCCTTATGGGAGCTGTTTTTT. This gives the protein CASSSGHPLWELFF. Supplemented by reference TRBV5-1 and TRBJ2-2, the full variable domain reads KAGVTQTPRYLIKTRGQQVTLSCSPISGHRSVSWYQQTPGQGLQFLFEYFSETQRNKGNFPGRFSGRQFSNSRSEMNVSTLELGDSALYLCASSSGHPLWELFFGEGSRLTVL.

The rearrangement uses TRBV5-1 and TRBJ2-7; TRBD1 matches at 9 bases. This CDR3 contains 17 residues. The junction had 8 bases not matched to a gene; V was cut back by 1 base and J by 0 bases. Germline values: CDR1 SGHRS, CDR2 YFSETQ. CDR3 amino acids: CASSLRKGTGISYEQYF. The CDR3 DNA follows: TGCGCCAGCAGCTTGCGCAAAGGGACAGGGATCTCCTACGAGCAGTACTTC.

The chain couples TRBV5-1 to TRBJ2-3, with 11 positions matching TRBD2. Per germline, CDR1 SGHRS and CDR2 YFSETQ. This CDR3 region has 16 residues. Germline trimming cut 5 bases from V and 0 bases from J; bases unmatched to any gene: 5. The CDR3 reads CASRLAGGRSTDTQYF. The CDR3 DNA sequence: TGCGCCAGCAGGCTAGCGGGAGGCCGGAGCACAGATACGCAGTATTTT.

This clonotype has just one count. The gene calls are TRBV20-1 and TRBJ2-1, with a weak D call TRBD1 (6 bases). Trimming shortened V by 1 base and J by 2 bases, and 12 bases separated the two germline ends. The CDR3 is made up of 15 amino acids. Germline V gene sequence: CDR1 DFQATT, CDR2 SNEGSKA (reference sequence). The CDR3 protein is CSARVGRGAYNEQFF. CDR3 DNA sequence: TGCAGTGCTAGAGTTGGCAGGGGTGCCTACAATGAGCAGTTCTTC.

The chain carries TRBV6-5 and TRBJ2-7, with D perhaps TRBD1 or TRBD2 (5 bases each). CDR3 length: 16 amino acids. V lost 4 bases and J lost 2, with 18 bases in between. Germline assignment: CDR1 MNHEY and CDR2 SVGAGI. The CDR3: CASSSPGRGVTYEQYF. CDR3 in DNA: TGTGCCAGCAGTTCCCCGGGCAGAGGGGTTACCTACGAGCAGTACTTC.

The chain combines TRBV5-4 with TRBJ2-1; D is ambiguous. Germline V gene lookup returns CDR1 SGHNT and CDR2 YYREEE (reference sequence). CDR3 length: 16 amino acids. The V gene lost 0 bases and the J gene lost 4 bases, with 14 bases spanning the gap. The CDR3 DNA is TGTGCCAGCAGCTTGGCCCACCGCACCCTATACAATGAGCAGTTCTTC. This translates into CASSLAHRTLYNEQFF.

This chain joins TRBV6-5 and TRBJ1-2; D remains unclear. Germline CDR1 and CDR2: MNHEY and SVGAGI. V gave up 0 bases and J gave up 8 bases, with 13 bases separating them. The CDR3 runs 14 residues. CDR3 sequence reads: CASSYSGPEGGYTF. In nucleotides, the CDR3 is TGTGCCAGCAGTTACTCGGGCCCGGAGGGCGGCTACACCTTC.

The rearrangement links TRBV6-2 or TRBV6-3 to TRBJ2-7; 7 bases line up with TRBD1. V dropped 7 bases and J dropped 3; count of bases not matched to a gene: 12. The CDR3 has 15 amino acids. The germline V gene encodes CDR1 MNHEY and CDR2 SVGEGT. CDR3 protein: CASIATGTDLYEQYF. The DNA for the CDR3 is TGTGCCAGCATTGCCACCGGGACAGACCTCTACGAGCAGTACTTC.

This clonotype showed up just once. This sequence joins TRBV2 and TRBJ1-2; 8 positions agree with TRBD1. CDR3 length: 16 amino acids. Per the germline V gene, CDR1 is SNHLY and CDR2 is FYNNEI. V lost 1 base, J lost 1 base, and 5 bases stayed unmatched. CDR3 sequence (DNA): TGTGCCAGCAGTGAAGTCCCGGGACAGGTTAACTATGGCTACACCTTC. Its protein is CASSEVPGQVNYGYTF.

A remark on this clonotype: Relative to the germline gene, one junction end is altered; a read error may explain this. V is TRBV19 and J is TRBJ1-1; D is undetermined. Germline values: CDR1 LNHDA, CDR2 SQIVND (reference sequence). The CDR3 has 12 amino acids. The CDR3, as DNA: TGTGCCAGTACGAGGGCGCGCACTGAAACTTTCTTT. Its translation: CASTRARTETFF.

The V gene is TRBV7-3, the J gene TRBJ2-2; D not certain. V was cut by 5 bases and J by 4 bases, with 20 bases left in between. The length of the CDR3 is 17 residues. Per germline, CDR1 SGHTA and CDR2 FQGTGA. The CDR3 bases are TGTGCCAGCAGCCAGAGAATGGGGAACCCGGCCACCGGGGAGCTGTTTTTT. Amino acid sequence: CASSQRMGNPATGELFF. Full variable domain (missing parts from reference TRBV7-3 and TRBJ2-2): GAGVSQTPSNKVTEKGKYVELRCDPISGHTALYWYRQSLGQGPEFLIYFQGTGAADDSGLPNDRFFAVRPEGSVSTLKIQRTERGDSAVYLCASSQRMGNPATGELFFGEGSRLTVL.

The chain is built from TRBV2 and TRBJ1-2; the match to TRBD1 covers 9 bases. The CDR3 totals 15 residues. Germline loops: CDR1 SNHLY, CDR2 FYNNEI. V dropped 6 bases and J dropped 0; count of bases not matched to a gene: 5. In DNA form, the CDR3 reads TGTGCCAGCAGGGCGGACAGGGGAGCTAACTATGGCTACACCTTC. The encoded protein is CASRADRGANYGYTF.

The chain carries TRBV6-2 or TRBV6-3 and TRBJ2-3; TRBD2 matches at 12 bases. Germline CDR1 MNHEY, CDR2 SVGEGT. This CDR3 contains 15 residues. Trimming at V came to 6 bases and at J to 4 bases, leaving 5 bases not matched to a gene. CDR3 loop: CASSVTSGSADTQYF. For the CDR3, the DNA is TGTGCCAGCAGCGTGACTAGCGGGAGCGCAGATACGCAGTATTTT.

The V and J genes are TRBV15 and TRBJ1-1; 8 bases are a match to TRBD1. V was pared by 5 bases and J by 4 bases, with 15 bases of the junction left unmatched. Germline V lookup: CDR1 LNHNV, CDR2 YYDKDF (reference sequence). The CDR3 is made up of 17 amino acids. The DNA of the CDR3 is TGTGCCACCAGCGGACCCGGACAGGGAAGGCGGGCCACTGAAGCTTTCTTT. Its translation is CATSGPGQGRRATEAFF.

Concerning this clonotype: The junction departs from the called germline gene at one end, perhaps through a read error. The chain carries TRBV5-1 and TRBJ1-2; tentative D call: TRBD1 (5 bases). Germline assignment: CDR1 SGHRS and CDR2 YFSETQ. The CDR3 is made up of 15 amino acids. CDR3 in amino acids: CASSLDRGTNYGYTF. Written as DNA, the CDR3 is TGCGCCAGCAGCTTGGACCGGGGGACTAATTATGGCTACACCTTC. Looking up the rest from reference TRBV5-1 and TRBJ1-2 gives the full variable domain: KAGVTQTPRYLIKTRGQQVTLSCSPISGHRSVSWYQQTPGQGLQFLFEYFSETQRNKGNFPGRFSGRQFSNSRSEMNVSTLELGDSALYLCASSLDRGTNYGYTFGSGTRLTVV.

Only one count was recorded for this clonotype. This sequence joins TRBV20-1 and TRBJ1-2, with no clear D. The CDR3 is made up of 16 amino acids. Germline V gene lookup returns CDR1 DFQATT and CDR2 SNEGSKA (reference sequence). V gave up 3 bases and J gave up 0 bases, with 17 bases separating them. The CDR3, as DNA: TGCAGTGCTAGCAAACCCGGACGGGATGCTAACTATGGCTACACCTTC. Protein product: CSASKPGRDANYGYTF.

The rearrangement joins TRBV20-1 to TRBJ2-7; D is unclear. The CDR3 consists of 12 residues. V lost 6 bases and J 4 bases, leaving 13 bases between the germline ends. Germline loops: CDR1 DFQATT, CDR2 SNEGSKA (reference sequence). CDR3 bases: TGCAGTGCGACCTCCGAGTTTTACGAGCAGTACTTC. The encoded protein is CSATSEFYEQYF.

This clonotype came up once. The V call is TRBV7-8, the J call TRBJ1-4; TRBD1 agrees at 7 bases. V gave up 1 base and J gave up 4 bases; unmatched junction bases: 3. The CDR3 spans 15 residues. Per the germline V gene, CDR1 is SGHVS and CDR2 is FQNEAQ. CDR3 nucleotides: TGTGCCAGCAGCTTAGTCGGGACAGTTAATGAAAAACTGTTTTTT. This translates into CASSLVGTVNEKLFF.

This clonotype has just a few counts. The V gene is TRBV6-1, the J gene TRBJ2-3; tentatively, D is TRBD2 (5 bases). Germline V gene data show CDR1 as MNHNS and CDR2 as SASEGT. The V end lost 8 bases, the J end lost 4 bases, and 13 bases lay between the germline ends. The CDR3 extends over 13 amino acids. CDR3 sequence (DNA): TGTGCCAGCCGGGAAGCGGTTCCAGATACGCAGTATTTT. It translates to CASREAVPDTQYF.

For the CDR3, the DNA is TGTGCCAGCTCACCGTCCGGGACACATCCCTACGAGCAGTACTTC. Amino acid sequence: CASSPSGTHPYEQYF. The rearrangement joins TRBV18 to TRBJ2-7, with D tentatively TRBD1 (6 bases). The CDR3 sequence is 15 residues long. Germline values: CDR1 KGHSH, CDR2 LQKENI. Trimming pared 3 bases from V and 2 bases from J, leaving 14 bases between.

The DNA for the CDR3 is TGTGCCAGCAGTGTCCACCTTTCAGGGGTCCAAGAGACCCAGTACTTC. Its protein product is CASSVHLSGVQETQYF. The V call is TRBV6-1, the J call TRBJ2-5; a weak D match, TRBD1 (6 bases). Trimming took 4 bases from V and 1 from J, leaving 16 bases between them. This CDR3 comprises 16 residues. The V gene's germline CDR1 is MNHNS and CDR2 SASEGT.